The T cell receptor beta chain under discussion was sequenced for a study of human T cells and chemical hapten exposure. The overall study: Yields of TCR per sample differed, chiefly owing to small differences in pooled library volume. Study-level points and caveats: DPC sensitization produced no change in TCRs with frequency above 1 in 1000.

Each cDNA molecule in the library carried unique molecular identifiers. Original processing methods: Samples contained a median of approximately 100,000 TCRs, with a range of roughly 20,000 to 690,600. Via MiXCR, TCRdb re-called the RACE reads, giving one row per CDR3 protein. TCRdb, not the original authors, processed these V and J calls. The sample has about 130,000 distinct CDR3 sequences, roughly 9% seen once. With regard to this clonotype: The antigen remains undetermined.

The time point denotes: healthy volunteer bleed at 2 weeks. Someone pulled total RNA out of unfractionated whole blood. CDR1 is SNHLY and CDR2 is FYNNEI in the germline V gene. The CDR3 runs 17 residues. V was pared by 0 bases and J by 6 bases, with 11 bases of the junction left unmatched. The chain is built from TRBV2 and TRBJ1-1, with TRBD1 identical over 9 bases. The sequence came from a male donor in good health. Some clones in this sample may be carry-over from other donors' samples. Source material: whole blood. CDR3 loop: CASSEAATGGIHAEAFF. The CDR3, as DNA: TGTGCCAGCAGTGAAGCCGCGACAGGGGGTATACACGCTGAAGCTTTCTTT.